A selection of T cell receptor beta chains follows, all from one sample in a study of shared clonotypes between healthy human individuals. Produced via immunoSEQ multiplex PCR; TCRdb's table is partial and in-frame only. The profile shows about 100,000 clones, around half of them singletons. Sequencing was performed on PBMCs. The receptors derive from a woman aged 40 to 49 in good health. Some clones in this sample may be carry-over from other donors' samples. Each CDR3 is given with its conserved first and last residue. A D gene is named only where the DNA matches it firmly. A row's size may be missing; if present it is once, few, many or a size class.

>TRBD1|many|TRBJ2-7|TRBV28
CASSPPPTGGIYEQYF
TGTGCCAGCAGCCCCCCCCCGACAGGGGGCATCTACGAGCAGTACTTC
>.|.|TRBJ2-1|TRBV7-9
CASSSRTRSYNEQFF
TGTGCCAGCAGTAGTAGGACTCGCTCCTACAATGAGCAGTTCTTC
>TRBD2|few|TRBJ2-5|TRBV29-1
CSVGAGGQETQYF
TGCAGCGTTGGTGCGGGAGGTCAAGAGACCCAGTACTTC
>.|.|TRBJ1-2|TRBV7-9
CASRADWDDYGYTF
TGTGCCAGCAGGGCGGACTGGGACGACTATGGCTACACCTTC
>.|many|TRBJ2-6|TRBV10-3
CASSWADSGANVLTF
TGTGCCAGCAGCTGGGCCGACTCTGGGGCCAACGTCCTGACTTTC
>TRBD2|many|TRBJ2-7|TRBV6-6
CASSYERETSYEQYF
TGTGCCAGCAGTTACGAGCGGGAGACCTCCTACGAGCAGTACTTC
>.|.|TRBJ2-7|TRBV27
CASSEVTEQYF
TGTGCCAGCAGTGAAGTGACCGAGCAGTACTTC
>.|few|TRBJ2-3|TRBV20-1
CSASGYTQYF
TGCAGTGCTAGCGGGTATACGCAGTATTTT
>.|many|TRBJ1-1|TRBV20-1
CSARQATGAFF
TGCAGTGCAAGACAGGCTACTGGAGCTTTCTTT
>.|few|TRBJ2-5|TRBV29-1
CSVEGVPGYQETQYF
TGCAGCGTTGAAGGTGTCCCGGGGTACCAAGAGACCCAGTACTTC
>.|.|TRBJ2-3|TRBV12-5
CAIVDGVMADTQYF
TGTGCTATAGTCGATGGGGTGATGGCAGATACGCAGTATTTT
>TRBD1|many|TRBJ1-4|TRBV18
CASSPRQGATNEKLFF
TGTGCCAGCTCACCCCGACAGGGGGCGACTAATGAAAAACTGTTTTTT
>.|many|TRBJ1-6|TRBV30
CAWSVGGSGNSPLHF
TGTGCCTGGAGTGTGGGGGGCTCCGGAAATTCACCCCTCCACTTT
>TRBD2|many|TRBJ2-5|TRBV4-1
CASRRTSGSGQETQYF
TGCGCCAGCAGGCGGACTAGCGGGAGTGGCCAAGAGACCCAGTACTTC
>.|.|TRBJ2-1|TRBV4-2
CASSQDFPGGSSYNEQFF
TGTGCCAGCAGCCAAGATTTCCCTGGGGGAAGCTCCTACAATGAGCAGTTCTTC
>.|.|TRBJ1-3|TRBV30
CAWSVGPNSGNTIYF
TGTGCCTGGAGTGTCGGACCTAACTCTGGAAACACCATATATTTT
>.|many|TRBJ1-1|TRBV20-1
CSHRENTEAFF
TGCAGTCACAGGGAGAACACTGAAGCTTTCTTT
>TRBD1|once|TRBJ1-5|TRBV6-4
CASSELQGARQPQHF
TGTGCCAGCAGTGAACTACAGGGGGCCCGCCAGCCCCAGCATTTT
>.|.|TRBJ2-3|TRBV7-9
CASSLAAGSTDTQYF
TGTGCCAGCAGCTTAGCGGCGGGTTCCACAGATACGCAGTATTTT